This T cell receptor (beta chain) was recorded in a study of long-term antiretroviral therapy in people with HIV. Researchers report immunoSEQ v3.0 was run at survey level. Repertoires were generated with immunoSEQ multiplex PCR, while TCRdb's copy carries only in-frame clones and drops some. The sample lists about 12,000 clones; around 76% were seen once. Germline V gene lookup returns CDR1 SGHAT and CDR2 FQNNGV. Trimming took off 3 bases at V and 4 bases at J, with 16 bases between the two ends. The CDR3 covers 16 residues. Worth noting for this clone: Its antigen is unidentified.

Regarding the study as a whole: An increase in diversity followed ART, yet levels stayed below transplant donor controls.

The source was unsorted PBMCs, collected about 7.9 years after starting antiretroviral therapy. The chain is built from TRBV11-2 and TRBJ2-1, with D tentatively TRBD1 (6 bases). The TCR sequence derives from a man aged 50-60 years with HIV. The CDR3 coding sequence is TGTGCCAGCAGCTTCTCAGGCAGAGGACAGTACAATGAGCAGTTCTTC. This codes for CASSFSGRGQYNEQFF. Full variable domain (rest looked up from reference TRBV11-2 and TRBJ2-1): EAGVAQSPRYKIIEKRQSVAFWCNPISGHATLYWYQQILGQGPKLLIQFQNNGVVDDSQLPKDRFSAERLKGVDSTLKIQPAKLEDSAVYLCASSFSGRGQYNEQFFGPGTRLTVL.